This TCR beta chain was identified in a study of cytomegalovirus exposure and HLA in healthy donors. Turning to the study itself: Out of about 179 million T cells, an earlier analysis found roughly 110 million unique TCR beta sequences in total. Regarding the study as a whole: In presence/absence analyses, roughly uniform sequencing depth across donors was assumed. There were some public TCRs occurring in many donors, but most TCR sequences were rare.

Germline assignment: CDR1 SNHLY and CDR2 FYNNEI. The CDR3 totals 13 residues. With 7 bases removed from V and 0 bases from J, the gap between germline ends came to 9 bases. Primers for the PCR totalled 60 Vbeta and 13 Jbeta. This table comes from immunoSEQ multiplex PCR, and its TCRdb copy is limited to in-frame clones, with some not included. The sample holds about 130,000 clones, roughly a sixth seen once. This clone was counted between two and nine times. What it recognizes is unknown. The V call is TRBV2, the J call TRBJ1-1, with D hard to call. The specimen sequenced was PBMCs. The source of this sequence is a female donor in good health and CMV-seropositive. This chain's CDR3 is CASKSQMNTEAFF. CDR3 coding DNA: TGTGCCAGCAAAAGTCAGATGAACACTGAAGCTTTCTTT.